The 20 T cell receptor beta chains reported below all come from one sample, sequenced in a study of beta chain features in type 1 diabetes. Findings and caveats of the study: Across all four CD4+ subsets, people with type 1 diabetes showed modestly shorter TCRB CDR3s.

The antigens these receptors bind are not known. Expressed TCRB transcripts were sequenced because the isolated RNA had all been reverse transcribed beforehand. The assay was immunoSEQ multiplex PCR, and TCRdb's table has in-frame clones only and misses some. The sample holds roughly 350,000 clones; 9.6% are singletons and the top ten take about 0.6%. Input material: central memory CD4+ T cells from blood. These receptors were collected from a man aged 30 to 39 with type 1 diabetes.

This sequence joins TRBV4-1 and TRBJ2-5; the match to TRBD2 covers 9 bases. Germline V gives CDR1 MGHRA, CDR2 YSYEKL. J lost 4 bases, V lost 3 bases, and 9 bases had no gene match. The CDR3 spans 16 residues. CDR3 loop: CASSHIAGAKGETQYF. The CDR3 DNA is TGCGCCAGCAGCCACATAGCGGGAGCCAAGGGAGAGACCCAGTACTTC.

In this sample, this clone turned up a few times. This sample includes further DNA sequences coding for the same CDR3. The CDR3, as DNA: TGTGCCAGCAGTTTACTTGGGGAAGAGACCCAGTACTTC. Translation gives CASSLLGEETQYF. This chain joins TRBV28 and TRBJ2-5; D call uncertain. With 2 bases removed from V and 3 bases from J, the gap between germline ends came to 7 bases. The CDR3 consists of 13 residues. Germline V lookup: CDR1 MDHEN, CDR2 SYDVKM.

The chain has TRBV19 and TRBJ2-7; 7 nucleotides line up with TRBD2. Unmatched junction bases numbered 8, after V lost 10 bases and J lost 2 bases. There are 13 residues in the CDR3. Per the germline V gene, CDR1 is LNHDA and CDR2 is SQIVND (reference sequence). The CDR3: CATRGDPTYEQYF. CDR3 bases: TGTGCCACCCGGGGGGACCCCACCTACGAGCAGTACTTC.

This chain joins TRBV9 and TRBJ1-5; 7 bases are a match to TRBD1. Germline CDR1 reads SGDLS; CDR2 reads YYNGEE. With V trimmed by 2 bases and J by 5 bases, 4 bases remained unmatched. This CDR3 is 14 amino acids long. The CDR3 spells CASSVTGVDQPQHF. DNA for the CDR3: TGTGCCAGCAGCGTCACAGGGGTCGATCAGCCCCAGCATTTT.

J is TRBJ2-1 and V is TRBV27; the match to TRBD1 covers 8 bases. V lost 1 base, J lost 9 bases, and 8 bases stayed unmatched. This CDR3 has 15 amino acids. CDR1 MNHEY and CDR2 SMNVEV come from the germline V gene (reference sequence). In nucleotides, the CDR3 is TGTGCCAGCAGTTTATTGCCCCAGGGGGCGGGTGAGCAGTTCTTC. This gives the protein CASSLLPQGAGEQFF.

The V gene is TRBV6-6, the J gene TRBJ2-1; D may be TRBD2 (5 bases). Germline values: CDR1 MNHNY, CDR2 SVGAGI (reference sequence). The CDR3 is made up of 11 amino acids. V lost 4 bases to trimming and J lost 10 bases, with 8 bases between them. CDR3 nucleotides: TGTGCCAGCAGTTTCAGACTAGAGCAGTTCTTC. This encodes CASSFRLEQFF.

V is TRBV7-9 and J is TRBJ2-3; D gene unclear. This CDR3 comprises 9 residues. CDR1 and CDR2 (germline): SEHNR, FQNEAQ (reference sequence). V was clipped by 2 bases and J by 11 bases, with 2 bases between them. This CDR3 is CASSLQQYF. CDR3 in DNA: TGTGCCAGCAGCTTACAGCAGTATTTT. The variable domain in full, completed from reference TRBV7-9 and TRBJ2-3, reads DTGVSQNPRHKITKRGQNVTFRCDPISEHNRLYWYRQTLGQGPEFLTYFQNEAQLEKSRLLSDRFSAERPKGSFSTLEIQRTEQGDSAMYLCASSLQQYFGPGTRLTVL.

The chain uses TRBV23-1 and TRBJ2-1; D is ambiguous. TRBV23-1 is an ORF for which the function is uncertain. CDR3 length: 9 amino acids. Between the trimmed V and J ends, which lost 7 bases and 9 bases, there was a span of 4 bases. CDR3 sequence: CASNREQFF. The CDR3 DNA follows: TGCGCCAGCAACCGTGAGCAGTTCTTC.

In DNA form, the CDR3 reads TGTGCCAGCAGCGGGGGACAGCCGAATCAGCCCCAGCATTTT. It specifies CASSGGQPNQPQHF. The rearrangement uses TRBV5-8 and TRBJ1-5, with 7 bases lining up with TRBD1. Looked up from germline, CDR1 is SGHTS and CDR2 is YDEGEE. J lost 4 bases, V lost 4 bases, and 5 bases had no gene match. CDR3 length: 14 amino acids.

The chain uses TRBV2 and TRBJ2-3; TRBD2 aligns across 12 bases. Germline loops: CDR1 SNHLY, CDR2 FYNNEI. This CDR3 has 14 amino acids. The J segment lost 0 bases and the V segment lost 8 bases, leaving 0 bases of the junction unmatched. The DNA for the CDR3 is TGTGCCAGCGGGACTAGCGGGAGCACAGATACGCAGTATTTT. Amino acids: CASGTSGSTDTQYF. The full variable domain, its missing parts supplied by reference TRBV2 and TRBJ2-3, is EPEVTQTPSHQVTQMGQEVILRCVPISNHLYFYWYRQILGQKVEFLVSFYNNEISEKSEIFDDQFSVERPDGSNFTLKIRSTKLEDSAMYFCASGTSGSTDTQYFGPGTRLTVL.

This clone was counted between two and nine times. The rearrangement joins TRBV7-9 to TRBJ1-3; D not certain. CDR3 size: 15 residues. Trimming shortened V by 2 bases and J by 1 base, and 9 bases separated the two germline ends. The germline V gene encodes CDR1 SEHNR and CDR2 FQNEAQ (reference sequence). CDR3 sequence (DNA): TGTGCCAGCAGCTTACGACCGGGTTCTGGAAACACCATATATTTT. Translation: CASSLRPGSGNTIYF.

This chain uses TRBV6-5 with TRBJ2-7; D gene uncertain. The V end was cut by 6 bases, the J end by 5 bases, with 11 bases between. From germline, CDR1 is MNHEY and CDR2 SVGAGI. The CDR3 is made up of 12 amino acids. The DNA of the CDR3 is TGTGCCAGCAGCCGACCTACCCACGAGCAGTACTTC. Its translation: CASSRPTHEQYF.

This clone was counted only a few times. The chain carries TRBV4-2 and TRBJ2-5; 7 bases map to TRBD1. There are 13 residues in the CDR3. Germline lookup yields CDR1 LGHNA and CDR2 YNFKEQ. With 5 bases clipped from V and 4 bases from J, the junction kept 4 bases outside the gene matches. DNA of the CDR3: TGTGCCAGCAGCTTACGACAGGGAGAGACCCAGTACTTC. Protein sequence: CASSLRQGETQYF.

This clone was counted a few times. This sequence joins TRBV4-3 and TRBJ1-1, with D tentatively TRBD1 (5 bases). The ends were cut back, 4 bases at V and 4 bases at J, with 19 bases in the middle. CDR3 length: 16 amino acids. In germline, CDR1 is LGHNA, CDR2 YSLEER. The CDR3 protein is CASSRDQGGVSTEAFF. Written as DNA, the CDR3 is TGCGCCAGCAGCCGAGATCAGGGAGGAGTGAGCACTGAAGCTTTCTTT.

This clone was seen ten or more times. The chain recombines TRBV6-1 with TRBJ2-7; possibly TRBD2 for D (5 bases). Germline loops: CDR1 MNHNS, CDR2 SASEGT. This CDR3 has 15 amino acids. The V and J ends lost 2 bases and 4 bases respectively, with 15 bases between them. CDR3 protein: CASSEIAGRPYEQYF. The DNA of the CDR3 is TGTGCCAGCAGTGAAATCGCGGGCAGACCTTACGAGCAGTACTTC.

This clone has only a few counts. Other DNA sequences from this sample encode an identical CDR3 as well. The chain has TRBV29-1 and TRBJ2-7; no clear D gene. The CDR3 is 11 residues long. Germline V gene data show CDR1 as SQVTM and CDR2 as ANQGSEA. Trimming shortened V by 3 bases and J by 3 bases, and 6 bases separated the two germline ends. The CDR3 nucleotides read TGCAGCGTTGACTCGGGCTACGAGCAGTACTTC. This codes for CSVDSGYEQYF.

In nucleotides, the CDR3 is TGTGCCAGCAGCGTCACAGGGATAACCTACGAGCAGTACTTC. It codes for CASSVTGITYEQYF. The V gene is TRBV9, the J gene TRBJ2-7, with D perhaps matching TRBD1 (6 bases). This CDR3 is 14 amino acids long. CDR1 is SGDLS, CDR2 YYNGEE, per germline. V was trimmed by 2 bases and J by 2 bases, leaving 11 bases between them.

The chain couples TRBV12-2 to TRBJ2-3; TRBD2, the table's D call, was not compared with the DNA. TRBV12-2 has pseudogene status. The CDR3 extends over 14 amino acids. The CDR3 loop reads CASRFTSSGDTQYF. In DNA form, the CDR3 reads TGTGCAAGTCGCTTTACTTCGTCGGGGGATACGCAGTATTTT.

This clone was counted ten times or more. The rearrangement uses TRBV7-2 and TRBJ2-3; 9 positions agree with TRBD2. The germline V gene has CDR1 SGHTA and CDR2 FQGNSA. V trimming: 0 bases; J trimming: 4 bases; junction bases outside the gene matches: 5. The CDR3 has 16 residues. The CDR3 DNA is TGTGCCAGCAGCTTAGCGCCTAGCGGGACGGCAGATACGCAGTATTTT. This encodes CASSLAPSGTADTQYF.

This clone appeared a few times. A much larger clonotype is one base distant, so this may be a read error. The chain has TRBV11-3 and TRBJ2-5; TRBD2 agrees at 9 bases. This CDR3 contains 13 residues. Germline CDR1 reads SGHNT; CDR2 reads YENEEA. The J segment lost 7 bases and the V segment lost 6 bases, leaving 6 bases of the junction unmatched. The CDR3 protein is CASSAGGEGTQYF. The CDR3 DNA follows: TGTGCCAGCAGTGCGGGGGGGGAAGGGACCCAGTACTTC.